Listed below are T cell receptor beta chains from one sample, sequenced in a study of blood T cell repertoires in COVID-19. Produced via immunoSEQ multiplex PCR; TCRdb's table is partial and in-frame only. This table holds more than 300,000 clones, about 90% found once. The sequenced material came from peripheral blood. The receptor set was obtained from a young woman who had recovered from COVID-19. Both conserved end residues are part of each CDR3. The order of the fields is J gene, V gene, D gene, clone size, CDR3 protein, CDR3 DNA. The D gene is left open where the match is weak. Part of the rows lack a size; the others show once, few, many or a class for expanded clones.

TRBJ2-1 | TRBV11-2 | TRBD1 | . | CASSSKQQGDPSYNEQFF | TGTGCCAGCAGCTCTAAACAACAGGGGGACCCTTCCTACAATGAGCAGTTCTTC
TRBJ2-1 | TRBV21-1 | . | . | CASSKYPAEPSGNVFEQFF | TGTGCCAGCAGCAAATACCCAGCGGAGCCTAGCGGGAATGTTTTTGAGCAGTTCTTC
TRBJ1-1 | TRBV6-1 | . | . | CASSVDTSGGTNEAFF | TGTGCCAGCAGTGTAGATACTTCGGGAGGGACAAATGAAGCTTTCTTT
TRBJ2-2 | TRBV19 | TRBD2 | . | CASSIRVGGAGTGELFF | TGTGCCAGTAGTATTCGGGTCGGTGGAGCGGGAACCGGGGAGCTGTTTTTT
TRBJ2-2 | TRBV10-3 | . | . | CAISDWEINTGELFF | TGTGCCATCAGTGACTGGGAGATTAACACCGGGGAGCTGTTTTTT
TRBJ2-3 | TRBV7-2 | TRBD2 | . | CASSPRTGTSIFGTQYF | TGTGCCAGCAGCCCTCGAACCGGGACTAGCATTTTTGGTACGCAGTATTTT
TRBJ1-6 | TRBV4-1 | TRBD1 | . | CASSPRSGQGVDSPLHF | TGCGCCAGCAGCCCGCGGAGCGGACAGGGTGTTGATTCACCCCTCCACTTT
TRBJ2-2 | TRBV4-3 | TRBD2 | few | CASSQVAGHTGELFF | TGCGCCAGCAGCCAAGTAGCGGGCCACACCGGGGAGCTGTTTTTT
TRBJ2-1 | TRBV7-2 | TRBD2 | . | CASSLGVAGVGEQFF | TGTGCCAGCAGCTTAGGGGTAGCGGGAGTTGGTGAGCAGTTCTTC
TRBJ1-2 | TRBV9 | . | . | CASSVGRGSYGYTF | TGTGCCAGCAGCGTAGGAAGAGGTAGCTATGGCTACACCTTC
TRBJ1-2 | TRBV6-5 | TRBD1 | many | CASSNGGGNYGYTF | TGTGCCAGCAGCAACGGAGGGGGCAACTATGGCTACACCTTC
TRBJ1-1 | TRBV24-1 | . | . | CATSDLTTSEAFF | TGTGCCACCAGTGATTTAACCACCAGTGAAGCTTTCTTT
TRBJ1-2 | TRBV12-3/TRBV12-4 | TRBD1 | . | CASSFQGARSYTF | TGTGCCAGCAGTTTCCAGGGGGCTAGAAGCTACACCTTC
TRBJ1-4 | TRBV5-5 | . | once | CASSQQASPIGKLFF | TGTGCCAGCAGCCAGCAGGCGTCGCCTATAGGAAAACTGTTTTTT
TRBJ2-1 | TRBV10-2 | TRBD2 | once | CASSESASGSYEQFF | TGCGCCAGCAGTGAGTCGGCTAGCGGGAGCTATGAGCAGTTCTTC
TRBJ1-1 | TRBV28 | . | . | CASRTQGATEAFF | TGTGCCAGCAGAACACAGGGTGCCACTGAAGCTTTCTTT
TRBJ1-1 | TRBV5-1 | TRBD1 | . | CASSAGTGVVDTEAFF | TGCGCCAGCAGCGCCGGGACAGGGGTGGTAGACACTGAAGCTTTCTTT
TRBJ1-5 | TRBV10-2 | . | . | CASSERPGRVRDGVHQPQHF | TGCGCCAGCAGTGAACGGCCTGGGAGGGTAAGGGACGGGGTGCATCAGCCCCAGCATTTT
TRBJ2-5 | TRBV25-1 | . | . | CASSEYQRGKGETQYF | TGTGCCAGCAGTGAATACCAGAGGGGGAAGGGGGAGACCCAGTACTTC
TRBJ1-6 | TRBV7-6 | TRBD1 | . | CASSLRDRGSSPLHF | TGTGCCAGCAGCTTGCGGGACAGGGGTAGTTCACCCCTCCACTTT
TRBJ1-2 | TRBV19 | TRBD1 | . | CASSRGQTRINYGYTF | TGTGCCAGTAGTAGGGGACAGACGAGGATTAACTATGGCTACACCTTC
TRBJ2-1 | TRBV4-3 | TRBD2 | . | CASSATLAGEFGEQFF | TGCGCCAGCAGCGCAACCCTAGCGGGAGAGTTCGGTGAGCAGTTCTTC
TRBJ1-5 | TRBV12-3/TRBV12-4 | . | few | CASSFDTTQHF | TGTGCCAGCAGTTTTGACACAACCCAGCATTTT
TRBJ2-1 | TRBV29-1 | TRBD2 | . | CSVVRGGSYNEQFF | TGCAGCGTTGTCCGGGGGGGATCCTACAATGAGCAGTTCTTC
TRBJ1-2 | TRBV10-3 | . | . | CAITPQATNYGYTF | TGTGCCATCACCCCACAGGCTACTAACTATGGCTACACCTTC
TRBJ1-1 | TRBV24-1 | . | . | CATREGWNTEAFF | TGTGCCACCAGAGAGGGATGGAACACTGAAGCTTTCTTT
TRBJ1-1 | TRBV7-2 | . | . | CASSLELRNTEAFF | TGTGCCAGCAGCTTAGAGTTGAGGAACACTGAAGCTTTCTTT
TRBJ2-5 | TRBV15 | TRBD2 | once | CATSRDLASGRVETQYF | TGTGCCACCAGCAGAGATCTGGCTAGCGGGAGAGTAGAGACCCAGTACTTC